This is a list of T cell receptor beta chains from one sample in a study of chemoradiotherapy in HPV16-positive cancers. Sequenced by immunoSEQ multiplex PCR; TCRdb stores in-frame clones only, minus some. This repertoire shows about 35,000 clones, about 90% found once; its top ten account for more than 3%. Sequences were derived from blood, sampled from a patient who underwent chemoradiotherapy. Every receptor here comes from a human donor with HPV-associated anogenital cancer. The CDR3 runs from the conserved cysteine through the conserved F or W. A D gene is named only where the DNA matches it firmly. Size is omitted from some rows. Given values are once, few, many or a class for expanded clones.

size: NA; J: TRBJ2-5; D: NA; V: TRBV18; DNA: TGTGCCAGCTCACAGGGGGAACGGGAGACCCAGTACTTC; CDR3: CASSQGERETQYF
size: NA; J: TRBJ1-2; D: NA; V: TRBV6-5; DNA: TGTGCCAGCAGTAAACCTACAGGGAACTATGGCTACACCTTC; CDR3: CASSKPTGNYGYTF
size: NA; J: TRBJ2-5; D: NA; V: TRBV5-4; DNA: TGTGCCAGCAGCTTGGTGGGCAGCCAAGAGACCCAGTACTTC; CDR3: CASSLVGSQETQYF
size: NA; J: TRBJ2-1; D: TRBD1; V: TRBV2; DNA: TGTGCCAGCCGGTTGCCGGGACAGGGAGACAATGAGCAGTTCTTC; CDR3: CASRLPGQGDNEQFF
size: NA; J: TRBJ2-7; D: NA; V: TRBV5-4; DNA: TGTGCCAGCAGCCCCCCCCGGGCGTCTCCCCACGAGCAGTACTTC; CDR3: CASSPPRASPHEQYF
size: NA; J: TRBJ2-3; D: NA; V: TRBV30; DNA: TGTGCCTGGAGTCTTGCAGGGCGTTTCACAGATACGCAGTATTTT; CDR3: CAWSLAGRFTDTQYF
size: NA; J: TRBJ2-3; D: NA; V: TRBV19; DNA: TGTGCCAGTAAATATAAGGGGGGACTTTCGGTTGATACGCAGTATTTT; CDR3: CASKYKGGLSVDTQYF
size: NA; J: TRBJ2-1; D: NA; V: TRBV27; DNA: TGTGCCAGCAGTTTATCCCGGTTGGTGTCAGTTTACAATGAGCAGTTCTTC; CDR3: CASSLSRLVSVYNEQFF
size: NA; J: TRBJ1-1; D: NA; V: TRBV5-1; DNA: TGCGCCAGCAGGCAGATGAACACTGAAGCTTTCTTT; CDR3: CASRQMNTEAFF
size: NA; J: TRBJ2-1; D: TRBD2; V: TRBV5-1; DNA: TGCGCCAGCAGCTTGGCCGGTAGCGGGGGGGCAGACAATGAGCAGTTCTTC; CDR3: CASSLAGSGGADNEQFF
size: NA; J: TRBJ1-2; D: NA; V: TRBV15; DNA: TGTGCCACCAGTCAAATGGGGGATGGCTACACCTTC; CDR3: CATSQMGDGYTF
size: NA; J: TRBJ2-3; D: TRBD2; V: TRBV7-9; DNA: TGTGCCAGCAGCTTGACTAGCGGGGGGGCTGAAGCAGATACGCAGTATTTT; CDR3: CASSLTSGGAEADTQYF
size: NA; J: TRBJ1-5; D: NA; V: TRBV2; DNA: TGTGCCAGCTGCCCCGGAACGACCGGCAATCAGCCCCAGCATTTT; CDR3: CASCPGTTGNQPQHF
size: NA; J: TRBJ2-1; D: TRBD2; V: TRBV10-1; DNA: TGCGCCAGCAGTGGGACTAGCCGGGAGCAGTTCTTC; CDR3: CASSGTSREQFF
size: NA; J: TRBJ1-4; D: NA; V: TRBV7-9; DNA: TGTGCCATCCCCCCTCTGGAGCCTAATGAAAAACTGTTTTTT; CDR3: CAIPPLEPNEKLFF
size: NA; J: TRBJ2-7; D: NA; V: TRBV2; DNA: TGTGCCAGCAGTGCCAGCTCCTACGAGCAGTACTTC; CDR3: CASSASSYEQYF
size: once; J: TRBJ1-5; D: NA; V: TRBV2; DNA: TGTGCCAGCAGTCGGGACCGTTATCAGCCCCAGCATTTT; CDR3: CASSRDRYQPQHF
size: NA; J: TRBJ2-2; D: NA; V: TRBV5-8; DNA: TGTGCCAGCAGCTGGGAGAGAGGCTCTGGAACCGGGGAGCTGTTTTTT; CDR3: CASSWERGSGTGELFF
size: NA; J: TRBJ1-4; D: NA; V: TRBV19; DNA: TGTGCCAGTAGTATAGTCGGTGCAACTAATGAAAAACTGTTTTTT; CDR3: CASSIVGATNEKLFF
size: once; J: TRBJ1-6; D: NA; V: TRBV27; DNA: TGTGCCAGCAGTTTTCAAGGACACCTTTTGAGCTCCTATAATTCACCCCTCCACTTT; CDR3: CASSFQGHLLSSYNSPLHF
size: few; J: TRBJ2-7; D: NA; V: TRBV5-1; DNA: TGCGCCAGCAGCCCGGGGGCCTCGGAAACCTACGAGCAGTACTTC; CDR3: CASSPGASETYEQYF
size: NA; J: TRBJ1-1; D: NA; V: TRBV10-2; DNA: TGCGCCACAACGACGGGGGGCAGATCCACTGAAGCTTTCTTT; CDR3: CATTTGGRSTEAFF
size: NA; J: TRBJ1-6; D: NA; V: TRBV6-5; DNA: TGTGCCAGCAGTTCCTTCGCGGGGGTCTCACCCCTCCACTTT; CDR3: CASSSFAGVSPLHF
size: NA; J: TRBJ2-7; D: NA; V: TRBV5-6; DNA: TGTGCCAGCAGCGGGGAGATCGGGCGGACGGTCGAGCAGTACTTC; CDR3: CASSGEIGRTVEQYF
size: NA; J: TRBJ1-2; D: NA; V: TRBV29-1; DNA: TGCAGCGTTGAAGGGATCTATGGCTACACCTTC; CDR3: CSVEGIYGYTF
size: NA; J: TRBJ2-5; D: TRBD1; V: TRBV4-1; DNA: TGCGCCAGCAGCCAAGATCCAGACAGGGCGTACCAAGAGACCCAGTACTTC; CDR3: CASSQDPDRAYQETQYF
size: NA; J: TRBJ1-5; D: NA; V: TRBV27; DNA: TGTGCCAGCAGTTTCCGGAGGACAGCCGCGAACAATCAGCCCCAGCATTTT; CDR3: CASSFRRTAANNQPQHF
size: NA; J: TRBJ2-5; D: TRBD2; V: TRBV6-1; DNA: TGTGCCAGCAGTGAGATGGGTCTAGCGGCCGGGGGGACCCAGTACTTC; CDR3: CASSEMGLAAGGTQYF
size: NA; J: TRBJ2-7; D: TRBD1; V: TRBV19; DNA: TGTGCCAGTTCCCCAACAGGGGTCTCCTACGAGCAGTACTTC; CDR3: CASSPTGVSYEQYF
size: once; J: TRBJ2-6; D: NA; V: TRBV6-4; DNA: TGTGCCAGCAGTGACACGGGCTCTGGGGCCAACGTCCTGACTTTC; CDR3: CASSDTGSGANVLTF
size: NA; J: TRBJ1-3; D: NA; V: TRBV7-9; DNA: TGTGCCAGCAGCTCAGCCGTAGGGTTGGGATCCCCCTCTGGAAACACCATATATTTT; CDR3: CASSSAVGLGSPSGNTIYF
size: NA; J: TRBJ1-5; D: NA; V: TRBV5-5; DNA: TGTGCCAGCAGCTCTGAGACAGTGAGACCTTATAGCAATCAGCCCCAGCATTTT; CDR3: CASSSETVRPYSNQPQHF
size: once; J: TRBJ2-3; D: TRBD1; V: TRBV5-1; DNA: TGCGCCAGCAGCTTATGGACAGGGGGCTTGGGAACAGATACGCAGTATTTT; CDR3: CASSLWTGGLGTDTQYF
size: NA; J: TRBJ1-2; D: NA; V: TRBV10-3; DNA: TGTGCCATCAGTGAGCTGGGCTATGGCTACACCTTC; CDR3: CAISELGYGYTF
size: NA; J: TRBJ1-1; D: NA; V: TRBV2; DNA: TGTGCCAGCAGTGAAGACTCGGAGAGAAACACTGAAGCTTTCTTT; CDR3: CASSEDSERNTEAFF
size: once; J: TRBJ1-1; D: NA; V: TRBV18; DNA: TGTGCCAGCTCACCACGTGAAGGAACAGGGAAAGCTTTCTTT; CDR3: CASSPREGTGKAFF
size: NA; J: TRBJ2-4; D: NA; V: TRBV5-1; DNA: TGCGCCAGCAGCCCGGCAGGGGGGGACATTCAGTACTTC; CDR3: CASSPAGGDIQYF
size: NA; J: TRBJ2-2; D: NA; V: TRBV5-1; DNA: TGCGCCAGCAGCTTGGGGGACTTAGACACCGGGGAGCTGTTTTTT; CDR3: CASSLGDLDTGELFF
size: NA; J: TRBJ1-2; D: NA; V: TRBV7-9; DNA: TGTGCCAGCAGCGCGGGGTCCGGGCGTTGGGGCTACACCTTC; CDR3: CASSAGSGRWGYTF
size: NA; J: TRBJ1-3; D: NA; V: TRBV10-1; DNA: TGCGCCAGCAGTTCGACAGAAGGAAACACCATATATTTT; CDR3: CASSSTEGNTIYF
size: NA; J: TRBJ2-1; D: TRBD1; V: TRBV18; DNA: TGTGCCAGCTCACAAAAAGTCGGGACAGGGACTAATGAGCAGTTCTTC; CDR3: CASSQKVGTGTNEQFF
size: few; J: TRBJ2-2; D: TRBD1; V: TRBV18; DNA: TGTGCCAGCTCACCTACAGGGGTTACCGGGGAGCTGTTTTTT; CDR3: CASSPTGVTGELFF
size: NA; J: TRBJ2-2; D: TRBD2; V: TRBV5-1; DNA: TGCGCCAGCAGCTTAGGAGGGCTAGCGGGGGCCTCGGGGACCGGGGAGCTGTTTTTT; CDR3: CASSLGGLAGASGTGELFF
size: NA; J: TRBJ2-7; D: TRBD1; V: TRBV2; DNA: TGTGCCAGCAGTGGGACAGGGGGCTGGTACGAGCAGTACTTC; CDR3: CASSGTGGWYEQYF
size: few; J: TRBJ1-1; D: NA; V: TRBV7-9; DNA: TGTGCCAGCTCTGATGTCTGGAACACTGAAGCTTTCTTT; CDR3: CASSDVWNTEAFF
size: NA; J: TRBJ2-7; D: TRBD2; V: TRBV4-2; DNA: TGTGCCAGCAGTCATCTGGCGGGGGACTCCTACGAGCAGTACTTC; CDR3: CASSHLAGDSYEQYF